The sequence of this TCR beta chain was determined in a study of T cells in Graves' hyperthyroidism and ophthalmopathy. Germline CDR1 is DFQATT and CDR2 is SNEGSKA (reference sequence). There are 13 residues in the CDR3. V was pared by 1 base and J by 10 bases, with 14 bases between. Patients showing uncontrolled infection, other autoimmune disease, pregnancy or lactation were ineligible. Diagnosis relied on clinical symptoms, serum thyroxine and TRAb, thyroid ultrasound and orbital computed tomography. This clonotype showed up many times. The antigen is undetermined. General study results and limits: Ophthalmopathy and stable hyperthyroidism were told apart by a 13 V-J model. The model made its ophthalmopathy prediction, and onset followed a median approximately six months later.

Researchers took RNA transcripts and amplified the TCR beta CDR3 regions from them. A first-round RT-PCR of the TCR CDR3 used the HTBI primer set. TCRdb reprocessed the multiplex PCR reads via MiXCR and lists one record per CDR3 protein. The table has about 570,000 distinct CDR3 sequences, just over 45% seen once; the top ten hold under 20%. The clonotype was recovered from an adult woman with Graves' disease, either hyperthyroidism or ophthalmopathy (not recorded which). Material: peripheral blood or thyroid tissue (not recorded which). The rearrangement uses TRBV20-1 and TRBJ1-5; weak D call: TRBD1 (5 bases). The CDR3 region has the DNA TGCAGTGCTAGAGGAGGGGAGAACGGCCCCCAGCATTTT. It translates to CSARGGENGPQHF.